A single T cell receptor beta chain is shown here with its context. What it binds is unknown. This record comes from a study of long-term antiretroviral therapy in people with HIV. This CDR3 contains 13 residues. The germline V gene has CDR1 LGHNT and CDR2 FRNRAP. The ends were cut back, 1 base at V and 5 bases at J, with 8 bases in the middle. Study findings and constraints: Participants lacked recorded data on ART adherence, viral resistance or therapy changes. Subsequent to ART, diversity was augmented yet persisted below that of transplant donor controls.

Sequencing used immunoSEQ v3.0 at survey level. The target of sequencing was 40,000-50,000 T-cell genomes per sample. Sequencing was performed with immunoSEQ multiplex PCR; in TCRdb, only in-frame clones are kept and a portion is missing. The repertoire consists of fewer than 35,000 clones, with roughly three quarters occurring once and the leading ten covering 8.2%. All participants with HIV were treated in the United States. The receptor's source is a woman between 45 and 65 years old with HIV. The chain couples TRBV12-5 to TRBJ2-5, with a possible D match to TRBD2 (6 bases). The sequences come from unsorted PBMCs, collected 3.1 years after starting antiretroviral therapy. CDR3 in amino acids: CASGLGTIETQYF. The CDR3 DNA reads TGTGCTAGTGGTTTGGGGACTATTGAGACCCAGTACTTC.